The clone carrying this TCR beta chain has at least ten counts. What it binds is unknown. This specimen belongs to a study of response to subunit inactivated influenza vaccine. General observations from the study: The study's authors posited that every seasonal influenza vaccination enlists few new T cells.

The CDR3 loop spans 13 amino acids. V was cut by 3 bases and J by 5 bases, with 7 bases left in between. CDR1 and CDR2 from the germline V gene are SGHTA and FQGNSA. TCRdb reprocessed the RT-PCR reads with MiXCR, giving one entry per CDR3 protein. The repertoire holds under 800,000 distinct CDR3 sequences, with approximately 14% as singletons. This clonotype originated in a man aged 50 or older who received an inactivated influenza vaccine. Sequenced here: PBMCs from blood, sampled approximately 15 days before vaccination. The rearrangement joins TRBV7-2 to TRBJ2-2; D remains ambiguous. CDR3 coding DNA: TGTGCCAGCAGCTTTTCGTTGACCGGGGAGCTGTTTTTT. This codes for CASSFSLTGELFF.